The rows below give T cell receptor beta chains drawn from one sample of a study of CD8+ T cells in alopecia areata. Method: immunoSEQ multiplex PCR; TCRdb's copy keeps in-frame clones and lacks some. The sample lists about 56,000 clones; almost 97% were seen once. The sequenced sample was CD8+ T cells sorted from blood, obtained at week 0. Receptor source: a human donor with alopecia areata. CDR3s include the opening cysteine and the closing phenylalanine or tryptophan. D genes are given only for firm matches. Clone size, where shown, is once, few, many, or a class for clones that have expanded.

d_call	cdr3_length	clone_size	j_call	v_call	cdr3_nt	cdr3_aa
TRBD2	16	-	TRBJ2-1	TRBV27	TGTGCCAGCAGTTCCGCACTAGCGGGGGCCTACAATGAGCAGTTCTTC	CASSSALAGAYNEQFF
-	12	-	TRBJ1-2	TRBV25-1	TGTGCCAGCAGTGAATCTGGTTTGGGCTACACCTTC	CASSESGLGYTF
TRBD2	14	once	TRBJ2-5	TRBV6-5	TGTGCCAGCAGTTACGGGAGCGGGGGGGAGACCCAGTACTTC	CASSYGSGGETQYF
-	13	-	TRBJ2-2	TRBV5-1	TGCGCCAGCATGGGGGAAAGCGCCGGGGAGCTGTTTTTT	CASMGESAGELFF
-	17	-	TRBJ2-6	TRBV7-8	TGTGCCAGCAGCCCGATGCTAGCAGTAACTGGGGCCAACGTCCTGACTTTC	CASSPMLAVTGANVLTF
TRBD2	17	once	TRBJ2-4	TRBV27	TGTGCCAGCAGTTTATTATTTAGCGGGGGGGCCAAAAACATTCAGTACTTC	CASSLLFSGGAKNIQYF
-	21	-	TRBJ1-1	TRBV4-3	TGCGCCAGCAGCCCCGTAGGGACCCTTGGGGGTTCCGCCTTAACCCTTAAAGAAGCTTTCTTT	CASSPVGTLGGSALTLKEAFF
-	16	-	TRBJ2-7	TRBV4-2	TGTGCCAGCAGCCAAGAAGTCTCAGGTAACTCCTACGAGCAGTACTTC	CASSQEVSGNSYEQYF
-	14	-	TRBJ2-2	TRBV6-5	TGTGCCAGCAGTCCCGGAGGGGACACCGGGGAGCTGTTTTTT	CASSPGGDTGELFF
-	13	-	TRBJ2-5	TRBV5-4	TGTGCCAGCAGCTTGGAGGGGGGGCAGACCCAGTACTTC	CASSLEGGQTQYF
-	14	-	TRBJ2-3	TRBV7-2	TGTGCCAGCAGCCAAGGCTACCCCCCAGATACGCAGTATTTT	CASSQGYPPDTQYF
-	17	once	TRBJ1-4	TRBV7-8	TGTGCCAGCAGCTTAGATGGCAGCTCCCCAACTAATGAAAAACTGTTTTTT	CASSLDGSSPTNEKLFF
TRBD2	16	-	TRBJ2-1	TRBV4-2	TGTGCCAGCAGCCAAGGGGTAGCGGGGGATTACAATGAGCAGTTCTTC	CASSQGVAGDYNEQFF
-	16	-	TRBJ2-3	TRBV6-5	TGTGCCAGCAGTTACTCCACCCCCTCACTAGGGAATACGCAGTATTTT	CASSYSTPSLGNTQYF
-	14	-	TRBJ1-1	TRBV19	TGTGCCAGTAGTCTGGGGGAGAAGAACACTGAAGCTTTCTTT	CASSLGEKNTEAFF
-	17	-	TRBJ2-7	TRBV5-1	TGCGCCAGCAGCTTGGACCCTAACGAGGGGCCAGGTCGCGAGCAGTACTTC	CASSLDPNEGPGREQYF
-	13	-	TRBJ2-7	TRBV29-1	TGCAGCGTGGTCGATGTCAGGGGTTACGAGCAGTACTTC	CSVVDVRGYEQYF
-	15	-	TRBJ2-7	TRBV5-1	TGCGCCAGCAGCCCCAACAGGGTCTATTCCTACGAGCAGTACTTC	CASSPNRVYSYEQYF
-	13	-	TRBJ2-1	TRBV18	TGTGCCAGCTCACCTGGACCCTACAATGAGCAGTTCTTC	CASSPGPYNEQFF
-	12	-	TRBJ2-5	TRBV29-1	TGCAGCGTGTGGACAGAACAAGAGACCCAGTACTTC	CSVWTEQETQYF
-	16	-	TRBJ2-2	TRBV7-9	TGTGCCAGCAGCTTTGGGGTGGCAGCAGGGACCGGGGAGCTGTTTTTT	CASSFGVAAGTGELFF
TRBD2	14	few	TRBJ2-7	TRBV6-5	TGTGCCAGCAGTTACGGACTAGGGGTTGGCGAGCAGTACTTC	CASSYGLGVGEQYF
-	16	-	TRBJ2-1	TRBV5-6	TGTGCCAGCAGCCCCCGCGGGGAATCCCCCTACAATGAGCAGTTCTTC	CASSPRGESPYNEQFF
-	14	once	TRBJ2-6	TRBV6-5	TGTGCCAGCAGTACAGGGATTGGGGCCAACGTCCTGACTTTC	CASSTGIGANVLTF
-	15	-	TRBJ2-7	TRBV5-6	TGTGCCAGCAGCCAACCCACGGGGGACTCCTACGAGCAGTACTTC	CASSQPTGDSYEQYF
-	12	-	TRBJ2-7	TRBV27	TGTGCCAGCAGTTTTGCCGGCTACGAGCAGTACTTC	CASSFAGYEQYF
-	14	-	TRBJ2-6	TRBV30	TGTGCCTGGAGTTCCGGGGCAGGGGCCAACGTCCTGACTTTC	CAWSSGAGANVLTF
-	14	-	TRBJ1-2	TRBV4-1	TGCGCCAGCAGCCAAGAGGAGGGGGTGTATGGCTACACCTTC	CASSQEEGVYGYTF
-	12	-	TRBJ2-1	TRBV2	TGTGCCAGGCAACCGGGGCTGAACGAGCAGTTCTTC	CARQPGLNEQFF
-	17	-	TRBJ2-7	TRBV11-1	TGTGCCAGCAGCTCCACCCTACAGGGAGGCTTGACCTACGAGCAGTACTTC	CASSSTLQGGLTYEQYF
TRBD2	14	-	TRBJ2-5	TRBV29-1	TGCAGCGTTGAAGTGCGGGGGTACCAAGGGACCCAGTACTTC	CSVEVRGYQGTQYF
-	15	-	TRBJ1-2	TRBV7-2	TGTGCCAGCAGCTTAGGACGGTGGAATCTTTATGGCTACACCTTC	CASSLGRWNLYGYTF
-	15	-	TRBJ2-5	TRBV29-1	TGCAGCGTTGAAGACCCATTTGGGGGGACAGAGACCCAGTACTTC	CSVEDPFGGTETQYF
TRBD1	15	-	TRBJ1-1	TRBV4-3	TGCGCCAGCAGCTTACACAGGGGGACGAAGACTGAAGCTTTCTTT	CASSLHRGTKTEAFF
TRBD2	16	-	TRBJ2-7	TRBV5-1	TGCGCCAGCAGCTTGGCCTTCGGGGGGGACTCCTACGAGCAGTACTTC	CASSLAFGGDSYEQYF
-	13	-	TRBJ2-7	TRBV7-9	TGTGCCAGCGGAGAGGGGCCCAAGGACGAGCAGTACTTC	CASGEGPKDEQYF
-	15	-	TRBJ1-2	TRBV4-1	TGCGCCAGCAGCCAAGAGGGCAGGGATAACTATGGCTACACCTTC	CASSQEGRDNYGYTF
-	12	-	TRBJ2-3	TRBV11-1	TGTGCCAGCAGCCTTAACACAGATACGCAGTATTTT	CASSLNTDTQYF
-	10	-	TRBJ2-1	TRBV20-1	TGCAGTGCCGGTGGGAATGAGCAGTTCTTC	CSAGGNEQFF
-	14	-	TRBJ1-6	TRBV30	TGTGCCTGGAGGGCTTTAGCAGGGTCTCCACCCCTCCACTTT	CAWRALAGSPPLHF
TRBD1	14	-	TRBJ2-3	TRBV30	TGTGCCTGGAGTGTCGGACAGGGGTCAGATACGCAGTATTTT	CAWSVGQGSDTQYF
-	15	-	TRBJ2-2	TRBV7-7	TGTGCTAGCAGCTCCTCACAGTCGAACACCGGGGAGCTGTTTTTT	CASSSSQSNTGELFF
-	17	-	TRBJ2-1	TRBV9	TGTGCCAGCAGCGTAGGGGTCGGTGGGGGGAGGTTCCATGAGCAGTTCTTC	CASSVGVGGGRFHEQFF
-	14	-	TRBJ2-2	TRBV6-5	TGTGCCAGCAGCCCACTACCGCGCACCGGGGAGCTGTTTTTT	CASSPLPRTGELFF
TRBD2	13	-	TRBJ2-7	TRBV5-1	TGCGCCAGCAGCCATAGACTAGCGGACGAGCAGTACTTC	CASSHRLADEQYF
-	14	-	TRBJ2-4	TRBV5-5	TGTGCCAGCAGGGAGGAGAGACTCAAAAACATTCAGTACTTC	CASREERLKNIQYF
-	14	-	TRBJ2-7	TRBV7-9	TGTGCCAGCACCTGGGTGGGTCCCTCCTACGAGCAGTACTTC	CASTWVGPSYEQYF
-	12	-	TRBJ2-3	TRBV29-1	TGCAGCGTTGAATTGGTAGTAGATACGCAGTATTTT	CSVELVVDTQYF
-	15	-	TRBJ1-2	TRBV1	TGCGCCAGCAGCCAAGATAGGACAGGGCAATATGGCTACACCTTC	CASSQDRTGQYGYTF
-	17	-	TRBJ1-1	TRBV19	TGTGCCAGTAGTATATCCCGACAGATAATAATGAACACTGAAGCTTTCTTT	CASSISRQIIMNTEAFF
TRBD1	17	-	TRBJ1-2	TRBV6-1	TGTGCCAGCAGTGAGACCGGGACAGGCCCCCGAGCGGGCGGCTACACCTTC	CASSETGTGPRAGGYTF
-	12	few	TRBJ2-7	TRBV5-4	TGTGCCAGCAGTTACGAGGTGGGCGAGCAGTACTTC	CASSYEVGEQYF
TRBD1	15	-	TRBJ2-7	TRBV10-3	TGTGCCATCAGTGAGACGTGGCAGGGGGCCTACGAGCAGTACTTC	CAISETWQGAYEQYF